This T cell receptor beta chain was sequenced in a study of glioma-infiltrating T cells after dendritic cell vaccination. General study points: Only a small number of patients had complete blood and tumor samples.

As for time point: after dendritic cell vaccination, including at tumor progression/relapse. In its sample, this clone was seen once. Its specificity is unknown. Amplification used 60 V beta primers and 13 J beta primers. Repertoires were generated with immunoSEQ multiplex PCR, while TCRdb's copy carries only in-frame clones and drops some. The data contain just under 100,000 clones, 65% to 85% of them singletons. Per germline, CDR1 ENHRY and CDR2 SYGVKD. The length of the CDR3 is 15 residues. The junction had 11 bases not matched to a gene; V was cut back by 8 bases and J by 4 bases. The chain joins TRBV10-3 to TRBJ2-7; 10 bases are a match to TRBD1. Source: blood, taken after dendritic cell vaccination. The sequence derives from a human donor with glioblastoma. The CDR3 DNA reads as TGTGCCATCGGTAACCGGGACAGGGGTAGGTACGAGCAGTACTTC. Amino acid sequence: CAIGNRDRGRYEQYF.